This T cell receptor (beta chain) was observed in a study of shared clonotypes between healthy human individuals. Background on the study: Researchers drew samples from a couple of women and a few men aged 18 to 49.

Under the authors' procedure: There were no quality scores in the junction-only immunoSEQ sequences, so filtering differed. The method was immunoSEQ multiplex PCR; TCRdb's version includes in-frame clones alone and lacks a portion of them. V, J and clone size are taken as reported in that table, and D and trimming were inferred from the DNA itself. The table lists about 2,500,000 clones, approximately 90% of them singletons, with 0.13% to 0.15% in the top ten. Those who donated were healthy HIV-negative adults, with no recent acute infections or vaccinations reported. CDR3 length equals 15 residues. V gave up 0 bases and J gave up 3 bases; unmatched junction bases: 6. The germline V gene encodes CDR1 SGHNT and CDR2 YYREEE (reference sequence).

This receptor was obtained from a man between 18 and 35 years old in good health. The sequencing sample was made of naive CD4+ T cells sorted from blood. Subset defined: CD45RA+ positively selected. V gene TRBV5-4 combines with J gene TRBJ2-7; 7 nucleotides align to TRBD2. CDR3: CASSLGIRGDYEQYF. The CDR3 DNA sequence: TGTGCCAGCAGCTTGGGTATTCGGGGGGACTACGAGCAGTACTTC.